This TCR beta chain was sequenced in a study of blood T cell repertoires in COVID-19. This CDR3 region has 15 residues. V was pared by 1 base and J by 8 bases, with 17 bases between. Germline assignment: CDR1 KGHSH and CDR2 LQKENI. The repertoire was sequenced with immunoSEQ multiplex PCR; TCRdb's copy has only in-frame clones and lacks some. The sample has roughly 320,000 clones; under 90% are singletons. This TCR came from a young woman with COVID-19, enrolled during active disease. The chain has TRBV18 and TRBJ1-1; D unclear. Sequenced sample: peripheral blood. CDR3 DNA sequence: TGTGCCAGCTCACCACTGAGAGAAGCCGAAATAGAAGCTTTCTTT. Its protein is CASSPLREAEIEAFF.